This TCR beta chain was captured in a study of shared clonotypes between healthy human individuals. Germline assignment: CDR1 SGHTA and CDR2 FQGNSA. Germline trimming cut 5 bases from V and 3 bases from J; bases unmatched to any gene: 3. The CDR3 totals 14 residues. Produced via immunoSEQ multiplex PCR; TCRdb's table is partial and in-frame only. The repertoire holds roughly 2.6 million clones, with more than 90% as singletons. Sequencing was performed on naive CD4+ T cells sorted from blood. Specified subset: CD45RA+ positively selected. The chain has TRBV7-2 and TRBJ2-1, with 8 nucleotides matching TRBD2. The TCR comes from a man younger than 35 in good health. The DNA for the CDR3 is TGTGCCAGCAGCGAGCGGGAGTACTACAATGAGCAGTTCTTC. This encodes CASSEREYYNEQFF.